This T cell receptor beta chain was recovered during a study of blood T cell repertoires in COVID-19. Germline CDR1 reads GTSNPN; CDR2 reads SVGIG (reference sequence). Unmatched junction bases numbered 4, after V lost 1 base and J lost 7 bases. This CDR3 comprises 14 residues. Some clones are missing from TCRdb's copy, which holds only in-frame ones; the method was immunoSEQ multiplex PCR. This sample has some 250,000 clones, with just over 85% found just once. The receptor was isolated from a man in his thirties or forties who had recovered from COVID-19. V usage is TRBV30 and J usage is TRBJ1-4, with TRBD1 matching over 9 bases. Input material: peripheral blood. In DNA form, the CDR3 reads TGTGCCTGGAGTGAGGGACAGGGAAGTGAAAAACTGTTTTTT. Translation: CAWSEGQGSEKLFF.